Listed below are T cell receptor beta chains from one sample, sequenced in a study of technical replicates of blood from a few donors. The assay was immunoSEQ multiplex PCR, and TCRdb's table has in-frame clones only and misses some. The sample consists of approximately 15,000 clones, over 75% of them appearing once. Sequenced input: PBMCs. The receptors derive from a human donor in good health. Each CDR3 is given with its conserved first and last residue. D genes are given only for firm matches. A row's size may be missing; if present it is once, few, many or a size class.

j_call | v_call | d_call | clone_size | cdr3_nt | cdr3_aa
TRBJ1-5 | TRBV30 | TRBD1 | NA | TGTGCCTGGGGGACAGGGGGTGATCAGCCCCAGCATTTT | CAWGTGGDQPQHF
TRBJ2-2 | TRBV5-1 | TRBD1 | NA | TGCGCCAGCAGCGGACAGGGGGCCCGCACCGGGGAGCTGTTTTTT | CASSGQGARTGELFF
TRBJ2-7 | TRBV7-3 | NA | once | TGTGCCAGCAGCTTAACGGGGGGAGTCCTCTCCTACGAGCAGTACTTC | CASSLTGGVLSYEQYF
TRBJ2-7 | TRBV28 | NA | once | TGCGCCAGCAGTTTAGGGTTACTTAGCGTATCCTACGAGCAGTACTTC | CASSLGLLSVSYEQYF
TRBJ1-2 | TRBV11-2 | TRBD1 | NA | TGTGCCAGCAGCTTAGCGGCGACAGGGGGAACTCTAGCTATGTCTTACACCTTC | CASSLAATGGTLAMSYTF
TRBJ2-1 | TRBV18 | TRBD2 | NA | TGTGCCAGCTCACCTTACGGAATCCTAGCGGGCTTTTACAATGAGCAGTTCTTC | CASSPYGILAGFYNEQFF
TRBJ2-5 | TRBV10-2 | TRBD1 | NA | TGCGCCAGCAGTGAGTACAGGGGCACCCAGCCCGTCCAAGAGACCCAGTACTTC | CASSEYRGTQPVQETQYF
TRBJ2-1 | TRBV18 | TRBD2 | NA | TGTGCCAGCTCCCAAGGACTAGCGGGAGTCTGGTACAATGAGCAGTTCTTC | CASSQGLAGVWYNEQFF
TRBJ2-5 | TRBV6-5 | NA | once | TGTGCCAGCAGTTACGGTACAGGTCGGGAGTTGGAGACCCAGTACTTC | CASSYGTGRELETQYF
TRBJ2-7 | TRBV5-1 | NA | NA | TGCGCCAGCAGGGTTGGACTGGGTAGCTCCTACGAGCAGTACTTC | CASRVGLGSSYEQYF
TRBJ2-3 | TRBV18 | NA | NA | TGTGCCAGCTCACCACGGCCTAGCGTCACAGATACGCAGTATTTT | CASSPRPSVTDTQYF
TRBJ2-3 | TRBV29-1 | NA | NA | TGCAGCGTTGAAGACTGGGCTTCCACAGATACGCAGTATTTT | CSVEDWASTDTQYF
TRBJ2-3 | TRBV18 | NA | NA | TGTGCCAGCTCACCCCCGGGACTTAGCACAGATACGCAGTATTTT | CASSPPGLSTDTQYF
TRBJ1-5 | TRBV19 | NA | NA | TGTGCCTCAGCCAGCCGCGCGGGGGGAAAGGGTCAGCCCCAGCATTTT | CASASRAGGKGQPQHF
TRBJ2-7 | TRBV30 | NA | NA | TGTGCCTGGAGTTTCTCGACATGGAGGTACGAGCAGTACTTC | CAWSFSTWRYEQYF
TRBJ2-3 | TRBV5-1 | TRBD1 | NA | TGCGCCAGCAGCTCGGGACAGGAGGGGACAGATACGCAGTATTTT | CASSSGQEGTDTQYF
TRBJ2-7 | TRBV12-5 | TRBD2 | NA | TGTGCTAGTGGTCTAGTCCTAGGGCGGGAGATCCACGAGCAGTACTTC | CASGLVLGREIHEQYF
TRBJ2-4 | TRBV6-1 | NA | NA | TGTGCCAGCAGTCTTAAGGCCAGCGGTGAAAACATTCAGTACTTC | CASSLKASGENIQYF
TRBJ2-3 | TRBV25-1 | TRBD2 | NA | TGTGCCAGCAGTGAATCTAGCGGGAGCACAGATACGCAGTATTTT | CASSESSGSTDTQYF
TRBJ2-1 | TRBV5-1 | NA | NA | TGCGCCAGCAGCTTGCCACAAGACCCTAGGATTAGCTCCTACAATGAGCAGTTCTTC | CASSLPQDPRISSYNEQFF
TRBJ2-7 | TRBV6-5 | TRBD2 | NA | TGTGCCAGCTCATGGACTAGCGGGAGCGGGTACGAGCAGTACTTC | CASSWTSGSGYEQYF
TRBJ2-7 | TRBV7-2 | NA | NA | TGTGCCAGCAGCTTCAGCGGTAGCTACGAGCAGTACTTC | CASSFSGSYEQYF
TRBJ2-5 | TRBV10-2 | TRBD2 | NA | TGCGCCAGCAGTGAGTCCCGGACTAGCGGGAGATCCCAAGAGACCCAGTACTTC | CASSESRTSGRSQETQYF
TRBJ2-5 | TRBV2 | TRBD1 | NA | TGTGCCAGCACCGGGGAACAGGGGGTCGGAGAGACCCAGTACTTC | CASTGEQGVGETQYF
TRBJ2-7 | TRBV7-8 | TRBD2 | NA | TGTGCCAGCAGCCTACCCGCGGGAGGGCCAGTAAAGCAGTACTTC | CASSLPAGGPVKQYF
TRBJ1-2 | TRBV29-1 | NA | NA | TGCAGCGTTGAAGGTCAAGACAGGAAGAGTAACTATGGCTACACCTTC | CSVEGQDRKSNYGYTF
TRBJ1-3 | TRBV18 | NA | NA | TGTGCCAGCTCATCGACAGAAGGATCGCCGAACACCATATATTTT | CASSSTEGSPNTIYF
TRBJ2-5 | TRBV11-2 | TRBD2 | NA | TGTGCCAGCAGCCCGTGGTTGCCGGGACTAGCGGAACAAGAGACCCAGTACTTC | CASSPWLPGLAEQETQYF
TRBJ2-3 | TRBV30 | TRBD2 | NA | TGTGCCTGGAGTACTAAAGGACTAGCGGTTTCAGATACGCAGTATTTT | CAWSTKGLAVSDTQYF
TRBJ2-3 | TRBV7-3 | TRBD1 | NA | TGTGCCAGCAGCCTACAGGGGTCCGATACGCAGTATTTT | CASSLQGSDTQYF
TRBJ2-3 | TRBV19 | NA | NA | TGTGCCAGTAGTACTAGCACAGATACGCAGTATTTT | CASSTSTDTQYF
TRBJ2-7 | TRBV27 | TRBD2 | NA | TGTGCCAGCAGCTCCACGGGGCTAGCGGAGTCCTACGAGCAGTACTTC | CASSSTGLAESYEQYF
TRBJ2-3 | TRBV30 | NA | NA | TGTGCCTGGAGTCCAGGTTTTAGCACAGATACGCAGTATTTT | CAWSPGFSTDTQYF
TRBJ1-2 | TRBV10-2 | TRBD1 | NA | TGCGCCAGCAGTGAGTCGAGATGGGGACAGGGGGTATATGGCTACACCTTC | CASSESRWGQGVYGYTF
TRBJ2-1 | TRBV6-5 | TRBD2 | NA | TGTGCCAGCAGTTACTCCCTAGCGGGAAGGAATGAGCAGTTCTTC | CASSYSLAGRNEQFF
TRBJ2-7 | TRBV6-1 | TRBD2 | once | TGTGCCAGCAGTGCACTAGCGGAGGGCTCCTACGAGCAGTACTTC | CASSALAEGSYEQYF
TRBJ1-1 | TRBV5-1 | TRBD1 | NA | TGCGCCAGCAGCTTGGTGCCCGGGACAGGGGATTCGTACACTGAAGCTTTCTTT | CASSLVPGTGDSYTEAFF
TRBJ2-2 | TRBV7-7 | TRBD2 | NA | TGTGCCAGCAGCTCGCGGGAGGCCGGGGAGCTGTTTTTT | CASSSREAGELFF
TRBJ1-2 | TRBV13 | TRBD1 | NA | TGTGCCAGCAGCTTATACCAGGGGGCCATGGACTATGGCTACACCTTC | CASSLYQGAMDYGYTF
TRBJ2-1 | TRBV25-1 | NA | NA | TGTGCCAGCAGTGAATATCAGGCGGTCAGGGATGAGCAGTTCTTC | CASSEYQAVRDEQFF
TRBJ2-3 | TRBV5-8 | TRBD2 | NA | TGTGCCAGCAGCATCCGTGCTAGCGGGAGTTTAGATACGCAGTATTTT | CASSIRASGSLDTQYF
TRBJ1-2 | TRBV5-1 | TRBD1 | NA | TGCGCCAGCAGCTTGGGACAGGGGTTGGACTATGGCTACACCTTC | CASSLGQGLDYGYTF
TRBJ2-3 | TRBV5-4 | TRBD2 | NA | TGTGCCAGCAGCCCTAGCGGGATTGATGCAGATACGCAGTATTTT | CASSPSGIDADTQYF
TRBJ1-4 | TRBV6-1 | NA | NA | TGTGCCAGCACGGGTAGCAGGGTAAATGAAAAACTGTTTTTT | CASTGSRVNEKLFF
TRBJ2-7 | TRBV6-1 | NA | NA | TGTGCCAGCAGTGAAGCGGTCCAGAACGAGCAGTACTTC | CASSEAVQNEQYF
TRBJ2-1 | TRBV10-3 | NA | NA | TGTGCCATCAGTGAGTCCCCCGGGACACATTCCTACAATGAGCAGTTCTTC | CAISESPGTHSYNEQFF
TRBJ2-3 | TRBV2 | NA | NA | TGTGCCAGCAGTGAAATGGAGGCCACAGATACGCAGTATTTT | CASSEMEATDTQYF
TRBJ2-7 | TRBV6-5 | NA | NA | TGTGCCAGTGGTCGACAGCACTACGAGCAGTACTTC | CASGRQHYEQYF
TRBJ2-1 | TRBV19 | TRBD2 | NA | TGTGCCAGTAGCCAAACTCCGGGACTAGCGGCTTACAATGAGCAGTTCTTC | CASSQTPGLAAYNEQFF
TRBJ2-5 | TRBV18 | NA | NA | TGTGCCAGCTCCCTCGGTACGGAGGGAGAGACCCAGTACTTC | CASSLGTEGETQYF
TRBJ2-3 | TRBV7-6 | NA | NA | TGTGCCAGCAGCTTAGCCAGGAAGGCAGATACGCAGTATTTT | CASSLARKADTQYF
TRBJ2-3 | TRBV28 | TRBD2 | once | TGTGCCAGCAGTCCCGATCGACTAGCGGGAGGGCAAGATACGCAGTATTTT | CASSPDRLAGGQDTQYF
TRBJ2-5 | TRBV28 | TRBD1 | NA | TGTGCCAGCAGTCAGACTCCCCACCGGGACAGGGGATGGGAAGAGACCCAGTACTTC | CASSQTPHRDRGWEETQYF
TRBJ2-1 | TRBV5-1 | TRBD2 | NA | TGCGCCAGCAGCTTGGTGCGCGGGAGTATGTACAATGAGCAGTTCTTC | CASSLVRGSMYNEQFF
TRBJ2-2 | TRBV5-1 | NA | NA | TGCGCCAGCAGCTTACAGTCGAACACCGGGGAGCTGTTTTTT | CASSLQSNTGELFF
TRBJ1-2 | TRBV5-6 | NA | once | TGTGCCAGCATGGTGAGAGGGGACTTTGGCTACACCTTC | CASMVRGDFGYTF
TRBJ1-5 | TRBV28 | NA | NA | TGTGCCAGCAGTTTAGGGCAGTCCTCGCAGCCCCAGCATTTT | CASSLGQSSQPQHF